These 27 T cell receptor beta chains came from one sample sequenced in a study of siplizumab effects on memory and regulatory T cells. Sequencing was performed with immunoSEQ multiplex PCR; in TCRdb, only in-frame clones are kept and a portion is missing. This table has about 100,000 clones, 91% appearing once. The source material was CD4+ T cells sorted from blood. Receptors originate from a human donor in good health.

CDR3 in amino acids: CASSQGVNRVTEKLFF. The CDR3 nucleotides read TGTGCCAGCAGCCAAGGGGTGAATAGGGTTACTGAAAAACTGTTTTTT. The chain has TRBV14 and TRBJ1-4; D is unclear. Trimming cost V 1 base and J 7 bases, with 16 bases left between them. Germline V gene data show CDR1 as SGHDN and CDR2 as FVKESK. The length of the CDR3 is 16 residues.

V is TRBV11-3 and J is TRBJ2-2; 7 bases align to TRBD2. Germline CDR1 reads SGHNT; CDR2 reads YENEEA. V shed 1 base and J 4 bases; nucleotides not matched to a gene: 6. CDR3 length equals 16 residues. CDR3 amino acids: CASSLVGWGGTGELFF. The CDR3 DNA reads TGTGCCAGCAGCTTAGTCGGTTGGGGGGGCACCGGGGAGCTGTTTTTT.

This chain connects TRBV19 to TRBJ1-4; perhaps TRBD1 as D (6 bases). The CDR3 has 20 residues. Looked up from germline, CDR1 is LNHDA and CDR2 is SQIVND (reference sequence). With 3 bases removed from V and 1 base from J, the gap between germline ends came to 24 bases. As DNA, the CDR3 is TGTGCCAGTAGTATGACCCGGGGGCGTTTTTTAAGTAGAACTAATGAAAAACTGTTTTTT. This codes for CASSMTRGRFLSRTNEKLFF.

The chain employs TRBV10-3 and TRBJ1-2, with D unclear. Germline CDR1 reads ENHRY; CDR2 reads SYGVKD. Deletions cut 5 bases from V and 6 bases from J, with 16 bases between. The CDR3 covers 14 residues. CDR3 DNA sequence: TGTGCCATCAGTTCAGGCTTCGGCGATGATGGCTACACCTTC. Its protein is CAISSGFGDDGYTF.

This chain uses TRBV6-6 with TRBJ2-2; no clear D. Trimming left V 2 bases short and J 4 bases short, with 11 bases between. This CDR3 comprises 15 residues. CDR1 is MNHNY and CDR2 is SVGAGI in the germline V gene (reference sequence). DNA of the CDR3: TGTGCCAGCAGTTACCCGAACTATGGCACCGGGGAGCTGTTTTTT. The encoded protein is CASSYPNYGTGELFF.

The chain recombines TRBV7-2 with TRBJ1-6; tentatively, D is TRBD1 (5 bases). The CDR3 is 15 amino acids. V shed 4 bases and J shed 2 bases, with 9 bases lying between them. The germline gives CDR1 SGHTA, CDR2 FQGNSA. This CDR3 reads CASSSGLTYNSPLHF. The CDR3 DNA reads TGTGCCAGCAGCTCGGGACTGACCTATAATTCACCCCTCCACTTT.

The chain employs TRBV7-9 and TRBJ1-1; 7 positions agree with TRBD1. Looked up from germline, CDR1 is SEHNR and CDR2 is FQNEAQ (reference sequence). The CDR3 runs to 13 residues. V was pared by 5 bases and J by 4 bases, with 4 bases of the junction left unmatched. The CDR3 DNA is TGTGCCAGCAGCCCAGCAGGGGGCACTGAAGCTTTCTTT. This codes for CASSPAGGTEAFF.

The chain combines TRBV20-1 with TRBJ1-1; D call uncertain. Germline CDR1 reads DFQATT; CDR2 reads SNEGSKA (reference sequence). CDR3 length: 11 amino acids. Trimming pared 2 bases from V and 2 bases from J, leaving 3 bases between. Here the CDR3 DNA reads TGCAGTGCTAGACCCAACACTGAAGCTTTCTTT. Translating it yields CSARPNTEAFF.

The CDR3 DNA reads TGTGCCAGCAGTCCTCTAGCGGGGGGGCCCGGAGATACGCAGTATTTT. Translation gives CASSPLAGGPGDTQYF. The chain employs TRBV27 and TRBJ2-3; 12 nucleotides align to TRBD2. Per germline, CDR1 MNHEY and CDR2 SMNVEV (reference sequence). V trimming: 5 bases; J trimming: 5 bases; junction bases outside the gene matches: 8. CDR3 length equals 16 residues.

This clone was observed a single time. Here the CDR3 DNA reads TGTGCCAGTAGTATAGGGGGATGGCAGGCGCCCGTAGGAGCTTTCTTT. Amino acid sequence: CASSIGGWQAPVGAFF. The chain uses TRBV19 and TRBJ1-1; no reliable D call. V was trimmed by 1 base and J by 10 bases, leaving 22 bases between them. The germline gives CDR1 LNHDA, CDR2 SQIVND (reference sequence). The CDR3 sequence is 16 residues long.

The V call is TRBV2, the J call TRBJ2-7, with unresolved D. The germline CDR1 and CDR2 sequences are SNHLY and FYNNEI. Deletions cut 7 bases from V and 2 bases from J, with 12 bases between. CDR3 length: 13 amino acids. CDR3 region: CASTLGPTYEQYF. In DNA, the CDR3 is TGTGCCAGCACTCTAGGACCGACCTACGAGCAGTACTTC.

The V gene is TRBV6-7, the J gene TRBJ2-2; TRBD2 aligns across 9 bases. TRBV6-7 is noted as an ORF with a role that remains uncertain. This CDR3 contains 19 residues. V lost 2 bases and J lost 2; bases outside the gene matches: 12. Written as DNA, the CDR3 is TGTGCCAGCAGTTACAAACTGGAAAAAGCGGGGGGAAACACCGGGGAGCTGTTTTTT. Translating it yields CASSYKLEKAGGNTGELFF.

The chain carries TRBV9 and TRBJ2-2; 12 bases match TRBD2. This CDR3 has 19 residues. Unmatched junction bases numbered 9, after V lost 0 bases and J lost 3 bases. CDR1 SGDLS and CDR2 YYNGEE come from the germline V gene. The CDR3 nucleotides are TGTGCCAGCAGCGTAGTCGCGACTAGCGGGGGCCGATACACCGGGGAGCTGTTTTTT. This codes for CASSVVATSGGRYTGELFF.

The J gene is TRBJ2-1, the V gene TRBV7-2; D tentatively fits TRBD1 or TRBD2 (5 bases each). The CDR3 totals 13 residues. Per germline, CDR1 SGHTA and CDR2 FQGNSA. V lost 5 bases, J lost 9 bases, and 14 bases lay in between. The CDR3 sequence is CASSPGPRGEQFF. CDR3 DNA: TGTGCCAGCAGCCCGGGACCCCGGGGTGAGCAGTTCTTC. The entire variable domain, with the rest obtained from reference TRBV7-2 and TRBJ2-1, is as follows: GAGVSQSPSNKVTEKGKDVELRCDPISGHTALYWYRQSLGQGLEFLIYFQGNSAPDKSGLPSDRFSAERTGGSVSTLTIQRTQQEDSAVYLCASSPGPRGEQFFGPGTRLTVL.

As concerns this clone: The germline gene is not matched at one end of the junction; a read error may be the cause. V is TRBV5-4 and J is TRBJ2-2, with 9 bases matching TRBD1. This CDR3 has 17 amino acids. Germline V lookup: CDR1 SGHNT, CDR2 YYREEE (reference sequence). CDR3 coding DNA: TGCGCCAGCAGCCAAGCTACCGGGACAGGGTGGACCGGGGAGCTGTTTTTT. This codes for CASSQATGTGWTGELFF.

The V and J genes are TRBV2 and TRBJ1-1; D not resolved. Trimming pared 7 bases from V and 1 base from J, leaving 7 bases between. From germline, CDR1 is SNHLY and CDR2 FYNNEI. The CDR3 extends over 12 amino acids. DNA of the CDR3: TGTGCCAGCAAAGTGAGGAACACTGAAGCTTTCTTT. As protein: CASKVRNTEAFF.

The chain has TRBV18 and TRBJ1-3; no clear D gene. CDR3 size: 15 residues. Germline V gene data show CDR1 as KGHSH and CDR2 as LQKENI. Trimming took off 3 bases at V and 0 bases at J, with 9 bases between the two ends. CDR3 nucleotide sequence: TGTGCCAGCTCACCTGTCACCAGCTCTGGAAACACCATATATTTT. This codes for CASSPVTSSGNTIYF. Based on the CDR3 plus reference TRBV18 and TRBJ1-3, the full variable domain is NAGVMQNPRHLVRRRGQEARLRCSPMKGHSHVYWYRQLPEEGLKFMVYLQKENIIDESGMPKERFSAEFPKEGPSILRIQQVVRGDSAAYFCASSPVTSSGNTIYFGEGSWLTVV.

J is TRBJ2-5 and V is TRBV11-3, with D possibly TRBD1 on 5 matching bases. The CDR3 covers 13 residues. Germline CDR1 and CDR2: SGHNT and YENEEA. V was pared by 5 bases and J by 1 base, with 8 bases between. As DNA, the CDR3 is TGTGCCAGCAGCCAGGGTTTCCAAGAGACCCAGTACTTC. As protein: CASSQGFQETQYF. Variable domain in full (rest from reference TRBV11-3 and TRBJ2-5): EAGVVQSPRYKIIEKKQPVAFWCNPISGHNTLYWYLQNLGQGPELLIRYENEEAVDDSQLPKDRFSAERLKGVDSTLKIQPAELGDSAVYLCASSQGFQETQYFGPGTRLLVL.

The CDR3 nucleotides read TGTGCCACGGGACAGGGGACAGATACGCAGTATTTT. Protein sequence: CATGQGTDTQYF. V usage is TRBV28 and J usage is TRBJ2-3; 10 nucleotides match TRBD1. The CDR3 sequence is 12 residues long. Losses at the gene ends were 10 bases for V and 3 bases for J; bases not matched to a gene: 1. Looked up from germline, CDR1 is MDHEN and CDR2 is SYDVKM. Variable domain in full (rest from reference TRBV28 and TRBJ2-3): DVKVTQSSRYLVKRTGEKVFLECVQDMDHENMFWYRQDPGLGLRLIYFSYDVKMKEKGDIPEGYSVSREKKERFSLILESASTNQTSMYLCATGQGTDTQYFGPGTRLTVL.

This sequence joins TRBV7-3 and TRBJ2-5; 12 bases line up with TRBD2. CDR3 length: 14 amino acids. With V trimmed by 2 bases and J by 7 bases, 2 bases remained unmatched. In germline, CDR1 is SGHTA, CDR2 FQGTGA. CDR3 nucleotides: TGTGCCAGCAGCTTATCGACTAGCGGGGGGACCCAGTACTTC. Encoded protein: CASSLSTSGGTQYF.

The V call is TRBV15, the J call TRBJ1-1, with D uncertain. The germline gives CDR1 LNHNV, CDR2 YYDKDF (reference sequence). The ends were cut back, 3 bases at V and 10 bases at J, with 24 bases in the middle. This CDR3 spans 16 amino acids. The CDR3 DNA reads as TGTGCCACCAGCAGGGATCCCCGATCCAGTGAGGGAGTAGCTTTCTTT. It translates to CATSRDPRSSEGVAFF. The full variable domain, rest sourced from reference TRBV15 and TRBJ1-1, is DAMVIQNPRYQVTQFGKPVTLSCSQTLNHNVMYWYQQKSSQAPKLLFHYYDKDFNNEADTPDNFQSRRPNTSFCFLDIRSPGLGDTAMYLCATSRDPRSSEGVAFFGQGTRLTVV.

This rearrangement joins TRBV28 to TRBJ2-4; D is perhaps TRBD1 or TRBD2 (5 bases each). Deletions cut 6 bases from V and 0 bases from J, with 12 bases between. Germline V gene data show CDR1 as MDHEN and CDR2 as SYDVKM. This CDR3 has 15 amino acids. The CDR3 spells CASRSGPLAKNIQYF. The CDR3 DNA is TGTGCCAGCAGGTCGGGGCCCTTAGCCAAAAACATTCAGTACTTC. The full variable domain, in which reference TRBV28 and TRBJ2-4 provide the parts outside the CDR3, is DVKVTQSSRYLVKRTGEKVFLECVQDMDHENMFWYRQDPGLGLRLIYFSYDVKMKEKGDIPEGYSVSREKKERFSLILESASTNQTSMYLCASRSGPLAKNIQYFGAGTRLSVL.

The chain links TRBV28 to TRBJ1-3; weak D call: TRBD1 (5 bases). This CDR3 is 19 amino acids long. V dropped 8 bases and J dropped 1 base, with 27 bases sitting between them. CDR1 and CDR2 (germline): MDHEN, SYDVKM. The CDR3 DNA sequence: TGTGCCAGCTCCCTGTGGGTGGGGCGGGGTAGTGGATCTGGAAACACCATATATTTT. The encoded protein is CASSLWVGRGSGSGNTIYF.

The V gene is TRBV28, the J gene TRBJ2-7; D is unresolved. This CDR3 contains 13 residues. Trimming took 3 bases from V and 2 from J, leaving 8 bases between them. Germline lookup yields CDR1 MDHEN and CDR2 SYDVKM. The CDR3 protein is CASSLPLPYEQYF. The CDR3 bases are TGTGCCAGCAGTTTGCCCCTCCCCTACGAGCAGTACTTC.

V and J are TRBV4-2 and TRBJ2-5; 9 nucleotides match TRBD2. This CDR3 comprises 16 residues. After removal of 3 bases from V and 2 bases from J, the junction contained 7 bases not matched to a gene. Per germline, CDR1 LGHNA and CDR2 YNFKEQ. CDR3 sequence reads: CASSHKSGGTQETQYF. The CDR3 DNA follows: TGTGCCAGCAGCCATAAAAGCGGGGGGACTCAAGAGACCCAGTACTTC.

Here the CDR3 DNA reads TGCAGCGTTGAAGATCGCGGTACTACCTACAATGAGCAGTTCTTC. Amino acids: CSVEDRGTTYNEQFF. The chain uses TRBV29-1 and TRBJ2-1, with D hard to call. Germline V gives CDR1 SQVTM, CDR2 ANQGSEA. V lost 0 bases to trimming and J lost 2 bases, with 11 bases between them. The CDR3 spans 15 residues.

This chain connects TRBV6-6 to TRBJ1-5, with a possible D match to TRBD1 (6 bases). V was clipped by 8 bases and J by 7 bases, with 18 bases between them. Germline assignment: CDR1 MNHNY and CDR2 SVGAGI (reference sequence). The CDR3 totals 14 residues. In DNA, the CDR3 is TGTGCCAGCCGAAACCAGGGGTCGGGGCAGCCCCAGCATTTT. Amino acids: CASRNQGSGQPQHF.